This T cell receptor (beta chain) was profiled in a study of blood T cell repertoires in COVID-19. Study-level background: Samples taken during acute and convalescent COVID-19 were collected in the United States, Italy and Spain. Sources were T cells, B-cell-depleted T cells, or PBMCs; the material itself was cDNA or gDNA.

This clone was observed once. Per the authors' pipeline: The authors estimated nucleated cell counts from reference gene primer amplification. Using immunoSEQ multiplex PCR, the repertoire was profiled, and TCRdb retains in-frame clones only, with some absent. That table is the source of V, J and clone size, and D and trimming were worked out from the DNA. This table holds 200,000 to 300,000 clones, more than 75% found once. V lost 6 bases to trimming and J lost 8 bases; unmatched junction nucleotides: 5. The CDR3 totals 13 residues. This clonotype was obtained from a woman aged 25 to 39 who had recovered from COVID-19. Sequenced: peripheral blood. This sequence joins TRBV12-3 or TRBV12-4 and TRBJ1-2; 11 nucleotides line up with TRBD1. This CDR3 is CASSPGQGVGYTF. As DNA, the CDR3 is TGTGCCAGCAGCCCGGGACAGGGGGTCGGCTACACCTTC.